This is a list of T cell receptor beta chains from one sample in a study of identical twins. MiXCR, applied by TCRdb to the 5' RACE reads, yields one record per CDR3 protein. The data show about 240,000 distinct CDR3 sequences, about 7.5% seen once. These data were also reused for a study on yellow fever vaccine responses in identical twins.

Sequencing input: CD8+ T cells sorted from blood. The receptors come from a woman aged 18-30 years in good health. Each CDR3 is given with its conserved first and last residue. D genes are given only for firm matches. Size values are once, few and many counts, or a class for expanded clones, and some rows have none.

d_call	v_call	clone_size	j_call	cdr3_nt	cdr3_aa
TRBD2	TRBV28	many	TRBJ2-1	TGTGCCAGCAGTTTACCCCTAGCGGAGACCTACAATGAGCAGTTCTTC	CASSLPLAETYNEQFF
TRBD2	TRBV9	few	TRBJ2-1	TGTGCCAGCAGCGTAGTGGCGGGGGTCTACAATGAGCAGTTCTTC	CASSVVAGVYNEQFF
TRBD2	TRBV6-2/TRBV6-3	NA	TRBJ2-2	TGTGCCAGCAGTCCGACTAGCGGGGGGCCTTACACCGGGGAGCTGTTTTTT	CASSPTSGGPYTGELFF
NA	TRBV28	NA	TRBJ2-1	TGTGCCAGCAGTCCTTGGACTGACAACAATGAGCAGTTCTTC	CASSPWTDNNEQFF
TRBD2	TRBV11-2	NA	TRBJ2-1	TGTGCCAGCAGCTCTAGCGGGGGGCTGAACAATGAGCAGTTCTTC	CASSSSGGLNNEQFF
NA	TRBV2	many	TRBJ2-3	TGTGCCAGCAACCCCGGGACCACTAGCACAGATACGCAGTATTTT	CASNPGTTSTDTQYF
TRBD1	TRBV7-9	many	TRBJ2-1	TGTGCCAGCAGCCCTGGGACAGGGGTCGGTTCTAATGAGCAGTTCTTC	CASSPGTGVGSNEQFF
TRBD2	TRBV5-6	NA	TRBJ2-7	TGTGCCAGCAGCTTGGAACTAGCGGGAGTAGCCTACGAGCAGTACTTC	CASSLELAGVAYEQYF
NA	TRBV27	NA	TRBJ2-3	TGTGCCAGCAGTTTAAGGGGGGCGCGGGGAGATACGCAGTATTTT	CASSLRGARGDTQYF
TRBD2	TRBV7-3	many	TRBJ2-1	TGTGCCAGCAGCTTAAGGGCCGGGGGACTAGCGAGAAACAATGAGCAGTTCTTC	CASSLRAGGLARNNEQFF
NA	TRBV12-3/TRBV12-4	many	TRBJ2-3	TGTGCCAGCAGTTTCAGGGGGGTGACAGATACGCAGTATTTT	CASSFRGVTDTQYF
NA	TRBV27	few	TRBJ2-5	TGTGCCAGCAGTCCCTACAGGGGACTGTACCAAGAGACCCAGTACTTC	CASSPYRGLYQETQYF
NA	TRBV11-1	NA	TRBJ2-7	TGTGCCAGCACCTCTCGGTTCGGAGGGGAGCAGTACTTC	CASTSRFGGEQYF
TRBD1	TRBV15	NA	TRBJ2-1	TGTGCCACCAGCAGTGAAGGGGACAGGGAAGGGAATGAGCAGTTCTTC	CATSSEGDREGNEQFF
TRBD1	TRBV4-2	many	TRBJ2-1	TGTGCCAGCAGCCAAGATCTTGGGACAGGGTATGGTGAGCAGTTCTTC	CASSQDLGTGYGEQFF
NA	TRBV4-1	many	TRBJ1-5	TGCGCCAGCAGCCAGTCGGGGGCTAGCAATCAGCCCCAGCATTTT	CASSQSGASNQPQHF
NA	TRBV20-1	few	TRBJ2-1	TGCAGTGCTAGATCTGTCAGCGAGCAGTTCTTC	CSARSVSEQFF
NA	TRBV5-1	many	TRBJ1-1	TGCGCCAGCAGAACAGTCATGAACACTGAAGCTTTCTTT	CASRTVMNTEAFF
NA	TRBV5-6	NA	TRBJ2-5	TGTGCCAGCAGCCCCAGACGGCAAGAGACCCAGTACTTC	CASSPRRQETQYF
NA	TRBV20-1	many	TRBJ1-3	TGCAGTGCCGAACGGGGGGGCTCTGGAAACACCATATATTTT	CSAERGGSGNTIYF
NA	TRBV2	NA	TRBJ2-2	TGTGCCAGCAGTCCGGGCCTGGCGGCCGGGGAGCTGTTTTTT	CASSPGLAAGELFF
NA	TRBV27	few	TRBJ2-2	TGTGCCAGCAGCATTAGGGTTTCCGGGGAGCTGTTTTTT	CASSIRVSGELFF
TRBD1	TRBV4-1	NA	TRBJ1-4	TGCGCCAGCAGCCCCCGAAGCCGGGGACAGGGTGCAACTAATGAAAAACTGTTTTTT	CASSPRSRGQGATNEKLFF
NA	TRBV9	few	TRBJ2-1	TGTGCCAGCAGCGGGAGACACAATGAGCAGTTCTTC	CASSGRHNEQFF
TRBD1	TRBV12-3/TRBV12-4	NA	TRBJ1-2	TGTGCCAGCAGTTTTAGCCCCTGGACAGGGGGCGGCTATGGCTACACCTTC	CASSFSPWTGGGYGYTF
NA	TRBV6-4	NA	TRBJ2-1	TGTGCCAGCAGTGACCGGGTCTTGTTCTTC	CASSDRVLFF
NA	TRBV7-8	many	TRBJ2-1	TGTGCCAGCAGCCCAGTAGCGCCGACCTACAATGAGCAGTTCTTC	CASSPVAPTYNEQFF
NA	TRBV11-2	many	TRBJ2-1	TGTGCCAGCAGCTTTTCAGAGGGGCACTCCTACAATGAGCAGTTCTTC	CASSFSEGHSYNEQFF
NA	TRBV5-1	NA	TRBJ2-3	TGCGCCAGCAGCTTGGCCGAGGTTGGAGATACGCAGTATTTT	CASSLAEVGDTQYF
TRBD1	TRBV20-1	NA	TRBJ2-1	TGCAGTGCGGGCAATTTCATCGACAGGGGGCGTATTTCCTACAATGAGCAGTTCTTC	CSAGNFIDRGRISYNEQFF
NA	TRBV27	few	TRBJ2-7	TGTGCCAGCAGTCGAGGAAAGACAAACTACGAGCAGTACTTC	CASSRGKTNYEQYF
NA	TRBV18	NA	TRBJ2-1	TGTGCCAGCTCACCACCCACGGATGAGCAGTTCTTC	CASSPPTDEQFF
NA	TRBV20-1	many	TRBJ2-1	TGCAGTGCTAGTCTGACCCTGAGCTCCTACAATGAGCAGTTCTTC	CSASLTLSSYNEQFF
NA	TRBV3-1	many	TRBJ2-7	TGTGCCAGCAGCCAAGACATCGAGCCGAGGGATTACGAGCAGTACTTC	CASSQDIEPRDYEQYF
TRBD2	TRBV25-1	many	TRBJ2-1	TGTGCCAGCCCGGGACTAGCGGGAGTTAGGGAACTCTACAATGAGCAGTTCTTC	CASPGLAGVRELYNEQFF
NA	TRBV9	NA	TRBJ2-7	TGTGCCAGCAGCGCTAGCTGGGGCTCCTACGAGCAGTACTTC	CASSASWGSYEQYF
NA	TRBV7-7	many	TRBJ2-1	TGTGCCAGCAGTCCCTCCGAACTGGCTAGCTATAGTGAGCAGTTCTTC	CASSPSELASYSEQFF
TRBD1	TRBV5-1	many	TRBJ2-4	TGCGCCAGCAGCCCGGGGACAGGGGAATTAAACATTCAGTACTTC	CASSPGTGELNIQYF
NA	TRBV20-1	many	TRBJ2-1	TGCAGTGCTAGGGGAAGACTAGATCCCTACAATGAGCAGTTCTTC	CSARGRLDPYNEQFF
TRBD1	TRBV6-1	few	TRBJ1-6	TGTGCCAGCAGCCCGCCCAGGGGGCCACTAGGTTCACCCCTCCACTTT	CASSPPRGPLGSPLHF
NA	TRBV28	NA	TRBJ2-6	TGTGCCAGCACCTTAGAAAGGACAGCGTCGAGCTCTGGGGCCAACGTCCTGACTTTC	CASTLERTASSSGANVLTF